This is a list of T cell receptor beta chains from one sample in a study of PD-1 blockade in classical Hodgkin lymphoma. TCRdb's table, derived via immunoSEQ multiplex PCR, lists solely in-frame clones and lacks some. The repertoire includes approximately 15,000 clones, around 80% of them detected once, and about 28% sits in the top ten. Sequenced material: peripheral blood mononuclear cells (PBMCs), taken before the second cycle of nivolumab. These receptors were taken from a human donor with classical Hodgkin lymphoma. Both conserved end residues are part of each CDR3. The D gene is left open where the match is weak. Part of the rows lack a size; the others show once, few, many or a class for expanded clones.

-	TRBJ1-1	-	TRBV9	CASSVAGHTEAFF	TGTGCCAGCAGCGTGGCAGGGCACACTGAAGCTTTCTTT
-	TRBJ1-6	-	TRBV6-1	CAISGQSFNSPLHF	TGTGCCATCTCGGGACAAAGCTTTAATTCACCCCTCCACTTT
-	TRBJ1-3	-	TRBV7-2	CASSLTPLSGGVRYTIYF	TGTGCCAGCAGCTTAACCCCCCTCTCGGGGGGCGTTAGATACACCATATATTTT
-	TRBJ2-1	TRBD2	TRBV6-4	CASSDTVAGGHNEQFF	TGTGCCAGCAGTGACACCGTAGCGGGGGGGCATAATGAGCAGTTCTTC
-	TRBJ2-5	-	TRBV7-2	CASSLAAAQETQYF	TGTGCCAGCAGCTTAGCGGCAGCCCAAGAGACCCAGTACTTC
once	TRBJ2-1	-	TRBV30	CAWSPRGNEQFF	TGTGCCTGGAGTCCACGCGGTAATGAGCAGTTCTTC
-	TRBJ1-2	TRBD1	TRBV6-5	CASSKQGGGGYGYTF	TGTGCCAGCAGTAAACAAGGGGGCGGGGGCTATGGCTACACCTTC
once	TRBJ2-5	TRBD2	TRBV19	CASTPSGGAQETQYF	TGTGCCAGTACCCCGAGCGGGGGGGCCCAAGAGACCCAGTACTTC
few	TRBJ2-3	-	TRBV19	CASSIATMGGDTQYF	TGTGCCAGTAGTATAGCTACGATGGGCGGTGATACGCAGTATTTT
-	TRBJ2-3	-	TRBV5-5	CASSSSGLSDTQYF	TGTGCCAGCAGCTCCTCGGGACTTTCAGATACGCAGTATTTT
-	TRBJ2-3	-	TRBV11-2	CASSQDPTTAGRNTQYF	TGCGCCAGCAGCCAAGATCCGACTACCGCAGGGAGGAATACGCAGTATTTT
-	TRBJ1-1	-	TRBV14	CASSQGGWTEAFF	TGTGCCAGCAGCCAGGGGGGTTGGACTGAAGCTTTCTTT
-	TRBJ2-5	-	TRBV28	CASSTRETQYF	TGTGCCAGCAGTACCAGGGAGACCCAGTACTTC
-	TRBJ1-2	-	TRBV6-5	CASSEEWGYGYTF	TGTGCCAGCAGTGAAGAATGGGGCTATGGCTACACCTTC
-	TRBJ2-1	TRBD2	TRBV6-5	CASSSRLAGYYNEQFF	TGTGCCAGCAGTTCCCGACTAGCGGGCTACTACAATGAGCAGTTCTTC
-	TRBJ2-2	-	TRBV19	CASSTRGVWDANTGELFF	TGTGCCAGTAGCACCAGGGGGGTATGGGACGCGAACACCGGGGAGCTGTTTTTT
-	TRBJ2-1	TRBD2	TRBV11-3	CASSSGGANEQFF	TGTGCCAGCAGTAGCGGGGGTGCGAATGAGCAGTTCTTC
few	TRBJ2-5	-	TRBV27	CASSFEGGRRQETQYF	TGTGCCAGCAGTTTTGAGGGGGGCCGGCGACAAGAGACCCAGTACTTC
once	TRBJ1-5	-	TRBV21-1	CASSRGAGAHQPQHF	TGTGCCAGCAGCCGAGGGGCGGGGGCCCATCAGCCCCAGCATTTT
-	TRBJ1-2	-	TRBV4-1	CASSQSPANYGYTF	TGCGCCAGCAGCCAGAGTCCAGCTAACTATGGCTACACCTTC
-	TRBJ1-2	-	TRBV7-2	CASSFSSSSYGYTF	TGTGCCAGCAGCTTCTCCAGCTCTTCCTATGGCTACACCTTC
once	TRBJ1-2	-	TRBV29-1	CSVDRRGIGYGYTF	TGCAGCGTTGACCGACGGGGAATTGGCTATGGCTACACCTTC
-	TRBJ1-5	TRBD1	TRBV28	CASNIGRGRNQPQHF	TGTGCCAGCAATATTGGCAGGGGGCGCAATCAGCCCCAGCATTTT
-	TRBJ1-2	-	TRBV2	CASSEANYGYTF	TGTGCCAGCAGTGAAGCTAACTATGGCTACACCTTC
-	TRBJ2-3	TRBD2	TRBV19	CASSIVSAGGSADTQYF	TGTGCCAGTAGTATAGTTTCGGCGGGGGGGTCGGCAGATACGCAGTATTTT
-	TRBJ2-2	-	TRBV5-4	CASRLDISGGELFF	TGTGCCAGCAGGTTGGACATTTCGGGCGGGGAGCTGTTTTTT
-	TRBJ1-2	-	TRBV9	CASSYNHGWTF	TGTGCCAGCAGCTATAACCATGGCTGGACCTTC
-	TRBJ1-6	-	TRBV4-1	CASTHGQGGSPLHF	TGCGCCAGCACCCATGGGCAGGGAGGTTCACCCCTCCACTTT
-	TRBJ2-2	-	TRBV4-1	CASSRNTGDYTGELFF	TGCGCCAGCAGCCGAAACACAGGGGACTACACCGGGGAGCTGTTTTTT
-	TRBJ2-3	-	TRBV15	CATSSNILVSTDTQYF	TGTGCCACCAGCAGTAATATTCTGGTTAGCACAGATACGCAGTATTTT
once	TRBJ2-3	-	TRBV6-5	CASSYSKSSPDTQYF	TGTGCCAGCAGTTACTCGAAGTCCTCCCCAGATACGCAGTATTTT
-	TRBJ2-3	TRBD2	TRBV28	CASSFGASGSTDTQYF	TGTGCCAGCAGTTTTGGGGCTAGCGGGAGCACAGATACGCAGTATTTT
-	TRBJ2-5	-	TRBV11-2	CASSLDPSFQGTQYF	TGTGCCAGCAGCTTAGATCCGAGCTTTCAGGGGACCCAGTACTTC
-	TRBJ2-7	-	TRBV5-1	CASSLGTSGTDEQYF	TGCGCCAGCAGCTTGGGTACGAGCGGGACAGACGAGCAGTACTTC
-	TRBJ1-2	TRBD1	TRBV5-1	CASSLVGTGGIYGYTF	TGCGCCAGCAGCTTGGTCGGGACAGGGGGAATCTATGGCTACACCTTC
-	TRBJ2-5	TRBD1	TRBV7-6	CASSPPGQGPTQYF	TGTGCCAGCAGCCCACCGGGACAGGGACCGACCCAGTACTTC
once	TRBJ2-1	-	TRBV10-1	CARQGPYNEQFF	TGCGCCAGACAGGGACCTTACAATGAGCAGTTCTTC
-	TRBJ2-1	-	TRBV7-9	CASSSPRGAAGNEQFF	TGTGCCAGCAGCTCCCCCAGGGGGGCCGCGGGCAATGAGCAGTTCTTC
-	TRBJ1-3	TRBD1	TRBV4-1	CASSQPGQGSGNTIYF	TGCGCCAGCAGCCAACCGGGACAGGGGTCTGGAAACACCATATATTTT
once	TRBJ2-3	-	TRBV29-1	CSVLSVGGGTDTQYF	TGCAGCGTTCTTAGTGTAGGCGGTGGCACAGATACGCAGTATTTT
-	TRBJ2-1	TRBD2	TRBV7-8	CASSFSNSGGANEQFF	TGTGCCAGCAGCTTTTCGAACAGCGGGGGGGCTAATGAGCAGTTCTTC
-	TRBJ2-4	-	TRBV5-1	CASSLARDDIQYF	TGCGCCAGCAGCTTGGCCAGGGACGACATTCAGTACTTC
-	TRBJ2-3	TRBD2	TRBV27	CASSLGLVSGGGRYTQYF	TGTGCCAGCAGTTTAGGGTTGGTGAGCGGGGGGGGCCGATATACGCAGTATTTT
-	TRBJ2-5	TRBD2	TRBV6-1	CASSHKLGGETQYF	TGTGCCAGCAGCCATAAGCTCGGGGGGGAGACCCAGTACTTC
-	TRBJ2-3	-	TRBV7-6	CASSLATSTDTQYF	TGTGCCAGCAGCTTAGCGACTAGCACAGATACGCAGTATTTT
-	TRBJ2-1	-	TRBV6-5	CASRRSISEYNEQFF	TGTGCCAGCAGGAGATCGATCAGCGAGTACAATGAGCAGTTCTTC
-	TRBJ1-1	TRBD1	TRBV28	CASTRQGTEAFF	TGTGCCAGCACTCGACAGGGGACTGAAGCTTTCTTT
-	TRBJ1-1	-	TRBV9	CASSAMGPTEAFF	TGTGCCAGCAGCGCGATGGGACCCACTGAAGCTTTCTTT
-	TRBJ1-6	-	TRBV5-1	CASSLGDSTDSPLHF	TGCGCCAGCAGCTTGGGGGACTCCACTGATTCACCCCTCCACTTT
-	TRBJ1-1	-	TRBV28	CASSRASLYEAFF	TGTGCCAGCAGTCGGGCCTCCTTATATGAAGCTTTCTTT
-	TRBJ1-2	-	TRBV7-6	CASSLDYGANYGYTF	TGTGCCAGCAGCTTAGATTACGGAGCTAACTATGGCTACACCTTC
few	TRBJ1-4	-	TRBV15	CATSRGGETREKLFF	TGTGCCACCAGCAGAGGGGGGGAAACACGTGAAAAACTGTTTTTT
-	TRBJ2-3	-	TRBV19	CASSSGGTDTQYF	TGTGCCAGTAGTTCAGGGGGGACAGATACGCAGTATTTT
-	TRBJ2-1	-	TRBV2	CASSEVRGGPNEQFF	TGTGCCAGCAGTGAAGTCAGGGGGGGGCCGAATGAGCAGTTCTTC
-	TRBJ2-1	-	TRBV5-6	CASSPTGTGANEQFF	TGTGCCAGCAGCCCTACCGGGACGGGCGCCAATGAGCAGTTCTTC
few	TRBJ2-4	-	TRBV25-1	CASSFWGGENIQYF	TGTGCCAGCAGTTTTTGGGGGGGCGAAAACATTCAGTACTTC
-	TRBJ2-7	-	TRBV5-4	CASSLESSSVEQYF	TGTGCCAGCAGCTTGGAGTCGTCTTCAGTGGAGCAGTACTTC
-	TRBJ1-5	-	TRBV13	CASSLDRNQPQHF	TGTGCCAGCAGCTTAGATCGCAATCAGCCCCAGCATTTT
-	TRBJ1-6	-	TRBV4-1	CASSFRDTLSSYNSPLHF	TGCGCCAGCAGCTTCCGGGACACCCTGAGCTCCTATAATTCACCCCTCCACTTT